Shown below are 30 T cell receptor beta chains from a single sample sequenced in a study of CD8 T cell repertoires and HIV-1 epitope variants (dated by TCRdb to between 2020 and 2021). For these TCRs, the target antigens are not known. Libraries were built with the immunoSEQ multiplex PCR assay. The immuneACCESS repertoire file appears here via TCRdb, limited to in-frame rearrangements. These files lack a portion of the clones; in checked studies, under half of the deficit traces to unresolved V genes, and the cause of the others is not known. This sample has 4,500 to 7,000 clones in its table, and over 65% of those were observed once. The ten largest clones take up approximately 47% of the sample. Sequenced input: cultured CD8+ T cells derived from PBMCs. Receptors were obtained from a male donor with HIV.

This rearrangement joins TRBV6-1 to TRBJ1-2; 8 bases agree with TRBD1. The trim removed 4 bases at V and 4 bases at J, leaving 11 bases unmatched. The CDR3 is made up of 16 amino acids. CDR1 is MNHNS and CDR2 is SASEGT in the germline V gene. Written as DNA, the CDR3 is TGTGCCAGCAGTGCCTCAAGGACAGGGCTTCTCTATGGCTACACCTTC. Its translation is CASSASRTGLLYGYTF.

This clone was counted only a few times. This sequence joins TRBV7-9 and TRBJ1-6, with 12 bases identical to TRBD1. CDR3 length equals 14 residues. Germline CDR1 is SEHNR and CDR2 is FQNEAQ (reference sequence). Unmatched junction bases numbered 1, after V lost 5 bases and J lost 8 bases. Here the CDR3 DNA reads TGTGCCAGCAGCGGGACAGGGGGCGATTCACCCCTCCACTTT. It specifies CASSGTGGDSPLHF. The full variable domain, in which reference TRBV7-9 and TRBJ1-6 provide the parts outside the CDR3, is DTGVSQNPRHKITKRGQNVTFRCDPISEHNRLYWYRQTLGQGPEFLTYFQNEAQLEKSRLLSDRFSAERPKGSFSTLEIQRTEQGDSAMYLCASSGTGGDSPLHFGNGTRLTVT.

Points on this clone: At one boundary the junction diverges from the germline segment, which might be a read error. V and J are TRBV5-1 and TRBJ2-5; D may be TRBD1 or TRBD2 (5 bases each). Germline loops: CDR1 SGHRS, CDR2 YFSETQ. The CDR3 is made up of 14 amino acids. The CDR3 protein is CASSLAGTQETQYF. The CDR3 nucleotides read TGCGCCAGCAGTTTGGCAGGGACCCAAGAGACCCAGTACTTC.

This rearrangement joins TRBV6-6 to TRBJ2-1; perhaps D is TRBD1 or TRBD2 (6 bases each). CDR3 length: 15 residues. Germline lookup yields CDR1 MNHNY and CDR2 SVGAGI (reference sequence). V was trimmed by 7 bases and J by 4 bases, leaving 17 bases between them. The DNA of the CDR3 is TGTGCCAGCACCCCGATGGGGGCGGGGTACAATGAGCAGTTCTTC. This sequence encodes CASTPMGAGYNEQFF.

The chain couples TRBV5-5 to TRBJ2-5; the D gene is possibly TRBD1 (6 bases). The J call is in doubt because the DNA end fits TRBJ2-7 better. Germline V lookup: CDR1 SGHKS, CDR2 YYEKEE (reference sequence). The CDR3 length is 14 residues. The CDR3 region has the DNA TGTGCCAGCAGCTATTCCGGGACAATCGGCGAGCAGTACTTC. Protein: CASSYSGTIGEQYF.

CDR3 sequence (DNA): TGTGCCAGCAGCATAGGGACTAGCGGGCAGAGCTCCTACGAGCAGTACTTC. This codes for CASSIGTSGQSSYEQYF. The genes are TRBV7-2 and TRBJ2-7; 12 bases align to TRBD2. Germline V CDR1 and CDR2: SGHTA, FQGNSA. V was pared by 5 bases and J by 0 bases, with 8 bases of the junction left unmatched. The length of the CDR3 is 17 residues.

This clone turned up a few times. The rearrangement uses TRBV6-4 and TRBJ1-5; 12 bases match TRBD1. The trim removed 5 bases at V and 5 bases at J, leaving 4 bases unmatched. Germline assignment: CDR1 MRHNA and CDR2 SNTAGT. CDR3 length: 15 amino acids. CDR3 sequence: CASSHGTGGDQPQHF. The CDR3 coding sequence is TGTGCCAGCAGTCACGGGACAGGGGGCGATCAGCCCCAGCATTTT.

The gene calls are TRBV18 and TRBJ1-1, with a tentative D call TRBD1 (6 bases). V was trimmed by 3 bases and J by 0 bases, leaving 11 bases between them. CDR1 is KGHSH and CDR2 is LQKENI in the germline V gene. This CDR3 contains 15 residues. The CDR3 is CASSPETGLNTEAFF. The CDR3 region has the DNA TGTGCCAGCTCACCGGAGACAGGCCTGAACACTGAAGCTTTCTTT.

CDR3 sequence reads: CASSSGQTSYGSPLHF. The CDR3 DNA reads as TGCGCCAGCAGCTCGGGACAAACGTCGTACGGGTCACCCCTCCACTTT. The chain is built from TRBV5-1 and TRBJ1-6, with D perhaps TRBD1 (6 bases). The V gene lost 3 bases and the J gene lost 10 bases, with 20 bases spanning the gap. The CDR3 covers 16 residues. From germline, CDR1 is SGHRS and CDR2 YFSETQ.

The rearrangement links TRBV5-4 to TRBJ2-1; the match to TRBD1 covers 8 bases. Germline assignment: CDR1 SGHNT and CDR2 YYREEE (reference sequence). With 0 bases clipped from V and 6 bases from J, the junction kept 8 bases outside the gene matches. This CDR3 spans 16 amino acids. In DNA form, the CDR3 reads TGTGCCAGCAGCTTGGTTGTTGGCGGGACAGGCAATGAGCAGTTCTTC. Amino acids: CASSLVVGGTGNEQFF.

The chain combines TRBV7-6 with TRBJ2-7; D call uncertain. Germline CDR1 and CDR2: SGHVS and FNYEAQ. Trimming took off 2 bases at V and 2 bases at J, with 7 bases between the two ends. The CDR3 contains 13 residues. The DNA for the CDR3 is TGTGCCAGCAGCTTAAACCAGGCCTACGAGCAGTACTTC. Translation gives CASSLNQAYEQYF.

This clone was seen once. The rearrangement joins TRBV7-3 to TRBJ2-5; D is ambiguous. Trimming left V 5 bases short and J 7 bases short, with 11 bases between. CDR1 is SGHTA, CDR2 FQGTGA, per germline. This CDR3 spans 12 amino acids. The CDR3 region is CASSATPGTQYF. The CDR3 nucleotides are TGTGCCAGCAGCGCCACCCCAGGGACCCAGTACTTC.

The chain uses TRBV7-9 and TRBJ2-3; either TRBD1 or TRBD2 may fit D (5 bases each). Germline assignment: CDR1 SEHNR and CDR2 FQNEAQ (reference sequence). The V gene lost 1 base and the J gene lost 3 bases, with 5 bases spanning the gap. This CDR3 has 13 amino acids. Here the CDR3 reads CASSLGGTDTQYF. As DNA, the CDR3 is TGTGCCAGCAGCTTAGGGGGGACAGATACGCAGTATTTT.

This clone counts as medium-sized (0.01 to 0.1%). The chain has TRBV7-2 and TRBJ1-1; tentative D call: TRBD1 (6 bases). V gave up 2 bases and J gave up 3 bases, with 19 bases separating them. The CDR3 is made up of 17 amino acids. Germline CDR1 and CDR2: SGHTA and FQGNSA. CDR3 in amino acids: CASSLHGPGAGDTEAFF. The CDR3 DNA sequence: TGTGCCAGCAGCTTACACGGTCCGGGGGCGGGTGACACTGAAGCTTTCTTT.

V usage is TRBV6-5 and J usage is TRBJ2-7, with 7 bases lining up with TRBD1. Germline V gene sequence: CDR1 MNHEY, CDR2 SVGAGI. With 5 bases clipped from V and 2 bases from J, the junction kept 3 bases outside the gene matches. This CDR3 spans 13 amino acids. Written as DNA, the CDR3 is TGTGCCAGCAGTCAGGACAGGCCCTACGAGCAGTACTTC. Translation: CASSQDRPYEQYF.

The rearrangement joins TRBV5-1 to TRBJ1-1; no firm D call. The CDR3 consists of 14 residues. Trimming stripped 2 bases from V and 1 base from J, with 9 bases between. Germline values: CDR1 SGHRS, CDR2 YFSETQ. CDR3 coding DNA: TGCGCCAGCAGCTTTGGGTGGGAGAACACTGAAGCTTTCTTT. This gives the protein CASSFGWENTEAFF.

The rearrangement joins TRBV7-9 to TRBJ1-4; no clear D. Trimming took off 6 bases at V and 7 bases at J, with 15 bases between the two ends. The V gene's germline CDR1 is SEHNR and CDR2 FQNEAQ (reference sequence). This CDR3 contains 14 residues. Written as DNA, the CDR3 is TGTGCCAGCAGTTCCCCTCTTAGAACTGAAAAACTGTTTTTT. Translating it yields CASSSPLRTEKLFF.

This chain connects TRBV7-8 to TRBJ2-3; 8 bases match TRBD1. The CDR3 runs to 15 residues. V lost 3 bases to trimming and J lost 3 bases; unmatched junction nucleotides: 5. Per the germline V gene, CDR1 is SGHVS and CDR2 is FQNEAQ. CDR3 sequence: CASSLGRGRTDTQYF. The CDR3 coding sequence is TGTGCCAGCAGCTTGGGCAGGGGGCGGACAGATACGCAGTATTTT.

Only a few counts were recorded for this clone. V usage is TRBV7-8 and J usage is TRBJ2-2; 9 nucleotides match TRBD1. CDR1 and CDR2 from the germline V gene are SGHVS and FQNEAQ. The V segment lost 8 bases and the J segment 2 bases; nucleotides outside the gene matches: 12. This CDR3 contains 17 residues. The CDR3 region has the DNA TGTGCCAGCTCTATTTCCAGGACAGGGGTTAACACCGGGGAGCTGTTTTTT. It yields the protein CASSISRTGVNTGELFF.

This clone was counted only a few times. The chain carries TRBV11-1 and TRBJ1-1, with unresolved D. The germline V gene encodes CDR1 SGHAT and CDR2 FQDESV (reference sequence). Trimming took 5 bases from V and 1 from J, leaving 14 bases between them. The CDR3 length is 15 residues. CDR3 sequence: CASSPQAIPNTEAFF. The CDR3 DNA reads as TGTGCCAGCAGCCCCCAGGCGATCCCGAACACTGAAGCTTTCTTT.

This clone was seen just once. The chain joins TRBV10-3 to TRBJ2-2; 8 positions match TRBD1. Germline trimming cut 4 bases from V and 1 base from J; bases unmatched to any gene: 2. From germline, CDR1 is ENHRY and CDR2 SYGVKD. The CDR3 is made up of 15 amino acids. In DNA, the CDR3 is TGTGCCATCAGTGTGGGGACAGGGAACACCGGGGAGCTGTTTTTT. The encoded protein is CAISVGTGNTGELFF.

V usage is TRBV28 and J usage is TRBJ2-7; 8 positions match TRBD1. This CDR3 comprises 19 residues. V dropped 7 bases and J dropped 1; count of bases not matched to a gene: 21. Germline V CDR1 and CDR2: MDHEN, SYDVKM. DNA of the CDR3: TGTGCCAGCACGCCATTCGGGGACAGGAGATTAACCAGGTCCTACGAGCAGTACTTC. Amino acid sequence: CASTPFGDRRLTRSYEQYF.

CDR3 loop: CASSRTGTSGGDEQFF. CDR3 nucleotides: TGTGCCAGCAGCAGAACCGGGACTAGCGGGGGAGATGAGCAGTTCTTC. The V and J genes are TRBV7-3 and TRBJ2-1; 14 bases line up with TRBD2. V shed 5 bases, J shed 8 bases, and the junction held 8 bases outside the gene matches. The germline V gene encodes CDR1 SGHTA and CDR2 FQGTGA. The CDR3 is made up of 16 amino acids.

The chain employs TRBV6-6 and TRBJ2-1, with D perhaps matching TRBD1 (6 bases). The germline V gene has CDR1 MNHNY and CDR2 SVGAGI (reference sequence). CDR3 length: 13 residues. V was pared by 2 bases and J by 10 bases, with 12 bases between. CDR3 sequence reads: CASSYVDSREQFF. CDR3 in DNA: TGTGCCAGCAGTTACGTGGACAGCCGGGAGCAGTTCTTC.

The chain links TRBV27 to TRBJ2-3; D gene unclear. Germline CDR1 is MNHEY and CDR2 is SMNVEV (reference sequence). The CDR3 runs to 12 residues. V was pared by 4 bases and J by 5 bases, with 7 bases between. The DNA for the CDR3 is TGTGCCAGCAGTTACCCGGAAGATACGCAGTATTTT. Amino acid sequence: CASSYPEDTQYF.

V gene TRBV28 combines with J gene TRBJ2-2; D ambiguous. CDR3 size: 11 residues. In germline, CDR1 is MDHEN, CDR2 SYDVKM. Between the trimmed V and J ends, which lost 5 bases and 3 bases, there was a span of 1 base. Written as DNA, the CDR3 is TGTGCCAGCAGTCACACCGGGGAGCTGTTTTTT. It codes for CASSHTGELFF.

This clone was picked up a small number of times. The CDR3 protein is CASSLRVPGRDRYNEQFF. CDR3 bases: TGCGCCAGCAGCTTAAGGGTCCCGGGCAGGGATCGTTACAATGAGCAGTTCTTC. The chain uses TRBV5-1 and TRBJ2-1; weak D call: TRBD1 (5 bases). The CDR3 totals 18 residues. Germline CDR1 reads SGHRS; CDR2 reads YFSETQ. V was shortened by 2 bases and J by 4 bases, with 22 bases between the two germline ends.

The V and J genes are TRBV5-5 and TRBJ2-7; weak D call: TRBD2 (6 bases). The CDR3 is made up of 15 amino acids. Deletions cut 4 bases from V and 1 base from J, with 15 bases between. Germline V lookup: CDR1 SGHKS, CDR2 YYEKEE (reference sequence). The CDR3 reads CASSPLFGGSYEQYF. CDR3 DNA: TGTGCCAGCAGCCCGCTCTTTGGGGGGTCCTACGAGCAGTACTTC.

The gene calls are TRBV28 and TRBJ2-2; TRBD1 agrees at 8 bases. Germline CDR1 is MDHEN and CDR2 is SYDVKM. The V gene end was trimmed by 7 bases and the J gene end by 4 bases; junction bases not matched to a gene: 5. The CDR3 totals 14 residues. CDR3 residues: CASNTGGITGELFF. The CDR3 nucleotides are TGTGCCAGCAATACAGGGGGTATCACCGGGGAGCTGTTTTTT.

The V call is TRBV5-6, the J call TRBJ2-1, with D perhaps matching TRBD2 (5 bases). V was pared by 4 bases and J by 3 bases, with 14 bases between. The germline V gene has CDR1 SGHDT and CDR2 YYEEEE. The CDR3 contains 15 residues. CDR3 in DNA: TGTGCCAGCAGCGGCTGGATAGGAGGCTACAATGAGCAGTTCTTC. It is translated as CASSGWIGGYNEQFF.